This TCR beta chain was identified during a study of cytomegalovirus exposure and HLA in healthy donors. It was with 60 Vbeta and 13 Jbeta primers that the PCR ran. Assay used: immunoSEQ multiplex PCR; TCRdb lists only in-frame clones, some missing. The table has about 140,000 clones, approximately 81% seen once. Per the germline V gene, CDR1 is SGHTA and CDR2 is FQGNSA. V lost 2 bases, J lost 5 bases, and 11 bases stayed unmatched. This CDR3 is built from 17 residues. This chain connects TRBV7-2 to TRBJ2-7, with 11 bases aligning to TRBD2. Sequencing input: PBMCs. The sequence was collected from a woman in her 40s in good health and CMV-seropositive. CDR3 in amino acids: CASSLRGTSGSFHEQYF. In DNA form, the CDR3 reads TGTGCCAGCAGCTTACGGGGCACTAGCGGGAGTTTCCACGAGCAGTACTTC.